This T cell receptor beta chain was recovered during a study of blood T cell repertoires in COVID-19. Study summary: Some COVID-19 samples were acute and others convalescent; all came from the United States, Italy and Spain.

Germline-derived CDR1 and CDR2 are SQVTM and ANQGSEA. This CDR3 comprises 16 residues. Trimming shortened V by 7 bases and J by 5 bases, and 26 bases separated the two germline ends. Authors' processing steps: Reference gene primers were amplified, and this amplification served to estimate nucleated cell counts. Here immunoSEQ multiplex PCR was the method, and the copy in TCRdb shows in-frame clones only, minus some. V and J calls and clone size are copied from that table; D and trimming were computed from the DNA. The table shows 93,000 or so clones, with roughly 80% occurring only once. This TCR came from a human donor in a cohort sampled during active COVID-19. The genes are TRBV29-1 and TRBJ1-1; perhaps TRBD1 as D (5 bases). The sequencing input was peripheral blood. CDR3 bases: TGCAGCGAGATCCGCCGTTGGAGGGAATCAGGGACTGAAGCTTTCTTT. Translation gives CSEIRRWRESGTEAFF.